By frequency in the sample, the clone carrying this T cell receptor (beta chain) is medium-sized. Its matching antigen is unknown. TCRdb re-analysed the reads in MiXCR, keeping a single row per CDR3 protein. The top ten clones hold 50% to 65% of a sample with around 69,000 distinct CDR3 sequences, about 27% of them seen once. The data stem from a study of T cell repertoires in cytomegalovirus infection. About the research overall: Recently identified HLA-C-restricted CMV epitopes were used, and well-studied HLA-B-restricted CMV epitopes were used as well. An indication of both CMV infection and matching HLA type came from public TCR beta signatures.

CDR3 length: 19 residues. CDR1 is LGHDT and CDR2 is YNNKEL in the germline V gene (reference sequence). Trimming removed 2 bases from V and 7 bases from J; junction bases left unmatched: 14. General observations from the study: CMV-specific HLA-C-restricted TCR beta clonotypes dominated the ex vivo response.

Here the sequenced sample was CD8+ T cells from cultured PBMCs, taken from culture after CMV antigen stimulation. The chain joins TRBV3-1 to TRBJ2-5, with 15 bases aligning to TRBD2. This clonotype was obtained from a human donor in good health (CMV status not recorded). Some clones in this sample may be carry-over from other donors' samples. The CDR3, as DNA: TGTGCCAGCAGCCAAACGCGGACTAGCGGGGGGGCCATCGGTCGGACCCAGTACTTC. Encoded protein: CASSQTRTSGGAIGRTQYF.